Listed below are T cell receptor beta chains from one sample, sequenced in a study of T cell repertoires in cytomegalovirus infection. TCRdb processed the reads anew with MiXCR; each CDR3 protein has one entry. The sample includes some 70,000 distinct CDR3 sequences, approximately 22% of them seen just once. No antigen has been identified for these receptors. Sequencing was carried out using PBMCs, sequenced either directly or after in vitro stimulation (not recorded which). The receptors were sampled from a human donor in good health (CMV status not recorded). Some clones in this sample may be carry-over from other donors' samples. CDR3s include the opening cysteine and the closing phenylalanine or tryptophan. The order of the fields is clone size, D gene, V gene, CDR3 protein. A D gene is named only where the DNA matches it firmly. The size field is filled for only some rows; it gives once, few, many or a size class.

>many|-|TRBV12-3/TRBV12-4
CASSSSEGPHSNQPQHF
>many|-|TRBV6-1
CASQMAGGYNEQFF
>many|TRBD1|TRBV7-2
CASSQGGGNQPQHF
>-|-|TRBV10-3
CAISVGEDGELFF
>many|-|TRBV6-6
CASSYDRRNSPLHF
>many|-|TRBV11-2
CASSLGRGLAYEQFF
>-|-|TRBV11-2
CASRSPGRRADTQYF
>few|TRBD2|TRBV2
CASSETSGRPQEQFF
>many|-|TRBV7-9
CASSLGGGLSYEQYF
>-|-|TRBV11-1
CASRRAPDQPQHF
>-|-|TRBV7-3
CASSRDGGHGYGYTF
>-|TRBD2|TRBV5-1
CASSPRIAGVVGNEQFF
>few|TRBD2|TRBV9
CASSVEVGRAWVEQFF
>many|TRBD1|TRBV25-1
CASSTHRGEKDGYTF
>many|-|TRBV6-1
CASSLGPERAGSYNEQFF
>-|-|TRBV28
CASSFHWDTQYF
>-|TRBD2|TRBV20-1
CSAPYYKAGVRNNEQFF
>-|-|TRBV12-3/TRBV12-4
CASSLALKQPQHF
>few|-|TRBV7-9
CASSLSGGNIQYF
>many|TRBD2|TRBV7-2
CASAAQGLAGGRYTDTQYF
>few|-|TRBV5-1
CASSSQQAVYEQYF
>few|TRBD2|TRBV24-1
CATSDAGLAGEVEQFF
>-|-|TRBV12-3/TRBV12-4
CASNIGQLNYGYTF
>-|-|TRBV11-2
CASSLDLETITRF
>few|TRBD2|TRBV7-8
CASSLIFKGLAGKVDTQYF